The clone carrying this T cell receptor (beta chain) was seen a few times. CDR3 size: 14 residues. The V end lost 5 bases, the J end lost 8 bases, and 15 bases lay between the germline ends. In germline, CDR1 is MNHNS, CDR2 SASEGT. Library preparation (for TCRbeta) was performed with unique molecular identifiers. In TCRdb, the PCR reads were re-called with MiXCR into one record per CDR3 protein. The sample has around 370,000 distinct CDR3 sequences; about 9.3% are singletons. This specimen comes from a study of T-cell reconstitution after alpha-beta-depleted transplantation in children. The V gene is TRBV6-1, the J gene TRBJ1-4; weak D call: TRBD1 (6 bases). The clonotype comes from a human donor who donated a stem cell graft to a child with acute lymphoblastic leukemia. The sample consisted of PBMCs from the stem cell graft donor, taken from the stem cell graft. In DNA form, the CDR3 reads TGTGCCAGCAGTCAGGGGTTCCGGATAGAAAAACTGTTTTTT. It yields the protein CASSQGFRIEKLFF.